Listed below are T cell receptor beta chains from one sample, sequenced in a study of CD39 and CD103 CD8 tumor-infiltrating T cells. Assay used: immunoSEQ multiplex PCR; TCRdb lists only in-frame clones, some missing. The profile shows more than 250 clones, less than 50% of them singletons. Input material: CD39- CD103+ CD8+ T cells sorted from the tumor. These receptors were collected from a human donor with melanoma. The CDR3 runs from the conserved cysteine through the conserved F or W. D genes are given only for firm matches. Clone size, where shown, is once, few, many, or a class for clones that have expanded.

>large|TRBJ2-1|TRBD2|TRBV7-2
TGTGCCAGCAGCCATTTAGCGGGGGGGCAACTAAATGAGCAGTTCTTC
CASSHLAGGQLNEQFF
>once|TRBJ2-5|-|TRBV9
TGTGCCAGCAGTTACGGGGGACTGAAGTACTTC
CASSYGGLKYF
>hyperexpanded|TRBJ2-1|-|TRBV7-2
TGTGCCAGCAGCTTAGAGTGGGCCGTCTACAATGAGCAGTTCTTC
CASSLEWAVYNEQFF
>medium-sized|TRBJ2-3|-|TRBV9
TGTGCCAGCAGCGTAGACGGCTTAGATACGCAGTATTTT
CASSVDGLDTQYF
>-|TRBJ2-1|-|TRBV9
TGTGCCAGCAGCCGTGGGGGCAGGACCTACAATGAGCAGTTCTTC
CASSRGGRTYNEQFF
>few|TRBJ2-1|-|TRBV6-6
TGTGCCAGCAGTCCCAAAAACTCCAATGAGCAGTTCTTC
CASSPKNSNEQFF
>-|TRBJ2-2|-|TRBV28
TGTGCCAGCAGAACTAGGGGTTGGGGAAACACCGGGGAGCTGTTTTTT
CASRTRGWGNTGELFF
>few|TRBJ2-5|TRBD1|TRBV4-2
TGTGCCAGAAGCTTGGTGGTGAGGGGGCGGTGTTTCGTTACCCAGTACTTC
CARSLVVRGRCFVTQYF
>hyperexpanded|TRBJ1-2|TRBD1|TRBV7-2
TGTGCCAGCAGAATAGGACAGGGCCAGTATGGCTACACCTTC
CASRIGQGQYGYTF
>medium-sized|TRBJ2-1|TRBD1|TRBV7-2
TGTGCCAGCAGCTACGGACAGGGGGCGTTTGAGCAGTTCTTC
CASSYGQGAFEQFF